This record covers a single T cell receptor (beta chain). Antigen specificity is unknown. This sample was taken from a study of shared clonotypes between healthy human individuals. Overall study results and limits: Read depth was anticipated to influence clonotype sharing among donors. Despite large depth, sorted-subset datasets appeared incompletely sequenced.

The protocol was immunoSEQ multiplex PCR, while the TCRdb copy is restricted to in-frame clones and leaves out a portion. The sample includes 1.5 million to 2.5 million clones, over 85% seen only once; the top ten take 0.9% to 1.5%. Only CD45RO-negative cells positively selected for CCR7 counted as naive CD8 cells, so terminally differentiated effector memory CD45RA+ cells were excluded. The V gene's germline CDR1 is MNHEY and CDR2 SVGAGI. V lost 2 bases and J 5 bases, leaving 19 bases between the germline ends. This CDR3 has 16 amino acids. The receptor was derived from a man between 18 and 35 years old in good health. The chain links TRBV6-5 to TRBJ2-7, with unresolved D. The sample comprised naive CD8+ T cells sorted from blood. The CDR3 loop is CASSYRITGPPHEQYF. CDR3 DNA sequence: TGTGCCAGCAGTTACCGAATCACCGGGCCACCCCACGAGCAGTACTTC.